The sequence of this T cell receptor beta chain was determined in a study of T cell responses to AZD1222 COVID-19 vaccine. Germline loops: CDR1 SNHLY, CDR2 FYNNEI. The CDR3 totals 13 residues, both ends included. General study findings and limits: Donors in the cohort were predominantly white British and more often female, and clonal diversity was possibly underestimated. Following two doses of AZD1222, Spike-specific TCR breadth and depth rose. Within unmutated variant regions lay the reported targets of nearly half of spike-specific TCRs.

Of note for this clone: The antigen is undetermined. The CDR3 ends on some other residue instead of the conserved phenylalanine or tryptophan, so this is likely a read error. No DNA is shown, since the ends of the CDR3 on it are uncertain; the CDR3 is the one TCRdb lists.

Sequencing used immunoSEQ multiplex PCR; TCRdb keeps in-frame clones, though not all of them. The specimen's table records about 140,000 clones. The origin of this receptor is an adult in good health. The sequenced sample consisted of peripheral blood. The V call is TRBV2, the J call TRBJ2-7. CDR3 loop: CASSESGAANPRL.